This TCR beta chain was captured in a study of T cells in Graves' hyperthyroidism and ophthalmopathy. The wider study: Peripheral blood was drawn at first diagnosis, prior to all treatment.

The study left out patients who had uncontrolled infection, other autoimmune disease, pregnancy or lactation. This clonotype was observed many times. Its specificity is not known. The V end lost 4 bases, the J end lost 1 base, and 11 bases lay between the germline ends. The CDR3 is made up of 15 amino acids. Germline V gene sequence: CDR1 SEHNR, CDR2 FQNEAQ (reference sequence). Study-wide points: A median around 6 months before onset, the model predicted ophthalmopathy. A model of 13 V-J pairs discriminated ophthalmopathy from stable hyperthyroidism.

The source material, RNA transcripts, was used to amplify TCR beta CDR3 regions. A first-round RT-PCR of the TCR CDR3 used the HTBI primer set. TCRdb reprocessed the multiplex PCR reads via MiXCR and lists one record per CDR3 protein. The sample holds hundreds of thousands of distinct CDR3 sequences; roughly 15% are singletons and the top ten take roughly 13%. The chain couples TRBV7-9 to TRBJ2-4, with D maybe TRBD2 (5 bases). This clonotype originated in a man between 18 and 35 years old with Graves' ophthalmopathy. Sequenced material: blood. The CDR3 sequence is CASSSLDYAKNIQYF. In DNA form, the CDR3 reads TGTGCCAGCAGCTCCCTTGACTATGCCAAAAACATTCAGTACTTC.